The next 3 T cell receptor beta chains were all read from a single sample in a study of beta chain features in type 1 diabetes (dated by TCRdb to about 2018). These receptors have no known antigen. Library generation was performed with the immunoSEQ multiplex PCR assay. The High Capacity cDNA Reverse Transcription Kit was used to reverse transcribe all of the isolated RNA, meaning that expressed TCRB transcripts were what got sequenced. TCRdb mirrors the immuneACCESS table, restricted to in-frame sequences. Some clones are absent from its copies; in checked studies, under half trace to an unresolved V gene, and the reason for the others is unknown. The sample table holds roughly 700,000 clones, of which roughly 12% were seen once. The ten top clones hold about 0.02% of the sample. Results and caveats for the whole study, not just this receptor: Type 1 diabetes patients showed a moderate but significant shortening of TCRB CDR3 length in all four CD4+ subsets.

Input material: naive CD4+ T cells from blood. The meaning of the sample's cell subset or site label: true naive CD4+ T cells. Receptors were obtained from a man in his late teens or twenties with type 1 diabetes.

The chain joins TRBV19 to TRBJ1-2; tentative D call: TRBD1 (5 bases). Germline loops: CDR1 LNHDA, CDR2 SQIVND (reference sequence). Trimming shortened V by 4 bases and J by 5 bases, and 11 bases separated the two germline ends. The CDR3 is made up of 13 amino acids. CDR3 in DNA: TGTGCCAGTAGTAGGGGAGACAGTTATGGCTACACCTTC. Its translation is CASSRGDSYGYTF.

The rearrangement uses TRBV7-9 and TRBJ2-7; D uncertain. Germline values: CDR1 SEHNR, CDR2 FQNEAQ (reference sequence). The CDR3 has 14 residues. Trimming took off 6 bases at V and 1 base at J, with 13 bases between the two ends. The CDR3 region is CASSLQALSYEQYF. In nucleotides, the CDR3 is TGTGCCAGCAGTTTGCAGGCACTTTCCTACGAGCAGTACTTC.

The V and J genes are TRBV7-9 and TRBJ1-5; D is possibly TRBD1 (6 bases). The germline gives CDR1 SEHNR, CDR2 FQNEAQ (reference sequence). Deletions cut 4 bases from V and 9 bases from J, with 13 bases between. This CDR3 region has 13 residues. The CDR3 reads CASSSAGAGPQHF. In nucleotides, the CDR3 is TGTGCCAGCAGCTCCGCGGGGGCTGGGCCCCAGCATTTT. The full variable domain, its missing parts supplied by reference TRBV7-9 and TRBJ1-5, is DTGVSQNPRHKITKRGQNVTFRCDPISEHNRLYWYRQTLGQGPEFLTYFQNEAQLEKSRLLSDRFSAERPKGSFSTLEIQRTEQGDSAMYLCASSSAGAGPQHFGDGTRLSIL.